One sample yielded the 18 T cell receptor beta chains listed below, sequenced in a study of blood T cells in healthy people across ages. The authors ran a second PCR of 7 to 11 cycles using a sample-barcoded 5' primer and a J-beta primer mix. TCRdb redid the calling of the 5' RACE reads with MiXCR, one entry per CDR3 protein. The table lists over 600,000 distinct CDR3 sequences, around 38% of them singletons. The sample taken for sequencing was blood. These receptors were obtained from an elderly man in good health.

The chain has TRBV5-6 and TRBJ2-7; D not certain. This CDR3 comprises 15 residues. Germline V gene data show CDR1 as SGHDT and CDR2 as YYEEEE. V gave up 0 bases and J gave up 3 bases, with 13 bases separating them. The CDR3: CASSLGRSLDYEQYF. CDR3 bases: TGTGCCAGCAGCTTGGGACGTAGTTTGGACTACGAGCAGTACTTC.

This clonotype appeared a single time. The gene calls are TRBV7-9 and TRBJ2-1, with 10 bases lining up with TRBD2. V shed 0 bases, J shed 4 bases, and the junction held 3 bases outside the gene matches. Germline CDR1 is SEHNR and CDR2 is FQNEAQ (reference sequence). The CDR3 is 16 residues long. The CDR3 DNA reads TGTGCCAGCAGCTTAGCGACTAGCGGGCGATACAATGAGCAGTTCTTC. Protein sequence: CASSLATSGRYNEQFF.

CDR3 in DNA: TGTGCCAGCAGCCCAACAGGGGTCGAGCAGTACTTC. Encoded protein: CASSPTGVEQYF. The V gene is TRBV14, the J gene TRBJ2-5; 7 bases map to TRBD1. The tail of the sequence fits TRBJ2-7 better, so the J call may be wrong. The CDR3 loop spans 12 amino acids. Germline V gives CDR1 SGHDN, CDR2 FVKESK.

The rearrangement uses TRBV18 and TRBJ2-7; 10 nucleotides agree with TRBD2. Germline V gene data show CDR1 as KGHSH and CDR2 as LQKENI. The J segment lost 7 bases and the V segment lost 5 bases, leaving 14 bases of the junction unmatched. The CDR3 sequence is 16 residues long. The CDR3 reads CASSFPSGGSYNEQYF. As DNA, the CDR3 is TGTGCCAGCTCATTCCCTAGCGGGGGTTCCTACAATGAGCAGTACTTC.

This clonotype was seen many times. The V gene is TRBV12-3 or TRBV12-4, the J gene TRBJ2-7; 8 nucleotides agree with TRBD2. The J segment lost 1 base and the V segment lost 6 bases, leaving 5 bases of the junction unmatched. The CDR3 loop spans 14 amino acids. This CDR3 is CASRPGGGSYEQYF. The CDR3 region has the DNA TGTGCCAGCAGGCCTGGCGGGGGGTCCTACGAGCAGTACTTC.

Only a few counts were recorded for this clonotype. The chain combines TRBV5-1 with TRBJ2-2; D is unclear. The CDR3 is made up of 15 amino acids. V dropped 1 base and J dropped 6 bases, with 13 bases sitting between them. CDR1 is SGHRS, CDR2 YFSETQ, per germline. In DNA form, the CDR3 reads TGCGCCAGCAGCTTGATCACGGTTGGCGCCGGGGAGCTGTTTTTT. Amino acids: CASSLITVGAGELFF.

V is TRBV20-1 and J is TRBJ2-1; D uncertain. The CDR3 covers 13 residues. Germline values: CDR1 DFQATT, CDR2 SNEGSKA (reference sequence). V was shortened by 3 bases and J by 8 bases, with 14 bases between the two germline ends. As DNA, the CDR3 is TGCAGTGCTAGTACTCCCTCGGACGATGAGCAGTTCTTC. Amino acids: CSASTPSDDEQFF.

V and J are TRBV19 and TRBJ2-1; 13 nucleotides align to TRBD2. The ends lost 2 bases at V and 7 bases at J; junction bases unmatched: 8. The CDR3 is made up of 17 amino acids. The germline CDR1 and CDR2 sequences are LNHDA and SQIVND (reference sequence). DNA for the CDR3: TGTGCCAGTAGTATATTTGTACCGGGACTAGCGGGAAATGAGCAGTTCTTC. Translating it yields CASSIFVPGLAGNEQFF.

This chain connects TRBV2 to TRBJ2-7; D possibly corresponds to TRBD1 (6 bases). The germline gives CDR1 SNHLY, CDR2 FYNNEI. V dropped 2 bases and J dropped 2 bases, with 10 bases sitting between them. This CDR3 spans 14 amino acids. The CDR3 region has the DNA TGTGCCAGCAGTGAACAGGGGTCTACCTACGAGCAGTACTTC. It translates to CASSEQGSTYEQYF.

This chain connects TRBV15 to TRBJ1-5, with 9 bases identical to TRBD1. Germline lookup yields CDR1 LNHNV and CDR2 YYDKDF (reference sequence). V dropped 0 bases and J dropped 2; count of bases not matched to a gene: 8. The CDR3 sequence is 18 residues long. The CDR3 is CATSRDLQRTGGNQPQHF. CDR3 in DNA: TGTGCCACCAGCAGAGATTTACAAAGGACAGGGGGCAATCAGCCCCAGCATTTT. Together with reference TRBV15 and TRBJ1-5, the CDR3 gives the full variable domain: DAMVIQNPRYQVTQFGKPVTLSCSQTLNHNVMYWYQQKSSQAPKLLFHYYDKDFNNEADTPDNFQSRRPNTSFCFLDIRSPGLGDTAMYLCATSRDLQRTGGNQPQHFGDGTRLSIL.

The chain uses TRBV6-6 and TRBJ2-7, with 7 bases fitting TRBD1. With V trimmed by 2 bases and J by 6 bases, 4 bases remained unmatched. Per the germline V gene, CDR1 is MNHNY and CDR2 is SVGAGI (reference sequence). This CDR3 is 13 amino acids long. The CDR3 spells CASSYAQGCEQYF. The CDR3 nucleotides read TGTGCCAGCAGTTACGCACAGGGGTGCGAGCAGTACTTC.

J is TRBJ2-7 and V is TRBV4-2; 7 bases fit TRBD1. This CDR3 has 18 residues. Per germline, CDR1 LGHNA and CDR2 YNFKEQ. Trimming cost V 0 bases and J 0 bases; bases outside gene matches: 11. The CDR3 coding sequence is TGTGCCAGCAGCCAAGATCCCCCGGGACAGCAAATCTCCTACGAGCAGTACTTC. Amino acid sequence: CASSQDPPGQQISYEQYF.

This clonotype was detected a few times. This sequence joins TRBV30 and TRBJ2-4, with 7 bases identical to TRBD2. The better agreement between TRBJ2-7 and the DNA end casts doubt on the J call. Germline V CDR1 and CDR2: GTSNPN, SVGIG (reference sequence). CDR3 length: 12 amino acids. The DNA of the CDR3 is TGTGCCTGGGGGGAGGGCCGGTACGAGCAGTACTTC. Protein: CAWGEGRYEQYF.

CDR3: CASSQGEGNEQFF. DNA for the CDR3: TGTGCCAGCAGCCAAGGGGAGGGGAATGAGCAGTTCTTC. The rearrangement uses TRBV3-1 and TRBJ2-1; 7 bases are shared with TRBD2. Germline CDR1 LGHDT, CDR2 YNNKEL (reference sequence). V shed 1 base, J shed 7 bases, and the junction held 1 base outside the gene matches. The CDR3 length is 13 residues.

This clonotype was seen only a few times. V usage is TRBV12-3 or TRBV12-4 and J usage is TRBJ2-7, with TRBD1 matching over 8 bases. The CDR3 spans 14 residues. J was trimmed by 6 bases and V by 4 bases; bases with no gene match: 8. The CDR3 nucleotides read TGTGCCAGCAGTTCGGACAGGGCGCCCCTCGAGCAGTACTTC. Amino acids: CASSSDRAPLEQYF.

This clonotype was picked up one time. This chain connects TRBV5-5 to TRBJ2-5; a weak D match, TRBD1 (6 bases). Trimming removed 4 bases from V and 3 bases from J, with 16 bases in between. This CDR3 comprises 15 residues. Germline V gene data show CDR1 as SGHKS and CDR2 as YYEKEE (reference sequence). CDR3 nucleotides: TGTGCCAGCAGCGTCTCATGGGGGCATAAAGAGACCCAGTACTTC. It encodes CASSVSWGHKETQYF.

This rearrangement joins TRBV7-2 to TRBJ2-7, with 7 bases that match TRBD1. The CDR3 contains 14 residues. The V gene end was trimmed by 1 base and the J gene end by 7 bases; junction bases not matched to a gene: 7. Looked up from germline, CDR1 is SGHTA and CDR2 is FQGNSA. The chain's CDR3 is CASSLGTGTEEQYF. CDR3 sequence (DNA): TGTGCCAGCAGCTTAGGGACAGGTACGGAAGAGCAGTACTTC.

This clonotype has just a few counts. The CDR3 spells CASSLKGVSPLHF. In DNA form, the CDR3 reads TGTGCCAGCAGTTTAAAGGGTGTGTCACCCCTCCACTTT. V is TRBV12-3 or TRBV12-4 and J is TRBJ1-6; D is unclear. The CDR3 runs 13 residues. With 2 bases removed from V and 10 bases from J, the gap between germline ends came to 9 bases.